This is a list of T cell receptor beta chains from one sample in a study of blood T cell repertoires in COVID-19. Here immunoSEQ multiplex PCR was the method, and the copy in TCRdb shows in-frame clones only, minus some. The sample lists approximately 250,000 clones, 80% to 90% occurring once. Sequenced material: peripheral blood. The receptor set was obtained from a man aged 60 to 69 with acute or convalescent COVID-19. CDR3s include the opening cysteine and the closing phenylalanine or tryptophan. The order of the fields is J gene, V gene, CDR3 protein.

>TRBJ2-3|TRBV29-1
CSVEGTSGRLDTQYF
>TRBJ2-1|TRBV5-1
CASSLMRQGLTRANEQFF
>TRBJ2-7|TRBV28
CASRLRTSGNPKAEQYF
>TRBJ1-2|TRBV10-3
CAISEGLGQFYGYTF
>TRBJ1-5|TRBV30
CAWSPPGTRQGQPQHF
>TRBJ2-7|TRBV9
CASSVGLAGGVYYEQYF
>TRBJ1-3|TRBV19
CATQGAFSGNTIYF
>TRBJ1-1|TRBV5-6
CASSATSGAGTEAFF
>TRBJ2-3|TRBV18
CASSHGGRQGSDTQYF
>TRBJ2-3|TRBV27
CASKTSGGTDTQYF
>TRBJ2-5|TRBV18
CASGRDVIAGKETQYF